This T cell receptor (beta chain) was captured in a study of T-cell memory formation after mild COVID-19. The germline V gene encodes CDR1 MNHEY and CDR2 SMNVEV (reference sequence). V lost 5 bases to trimming and J lost 5 bases; unmatched junction nucleotides: 9. The CDR3 runs 15 residues. This clonotype was recorded a few times. From the 5' RACE reads, TCRdb called clonotypes with MiXCR, one entry per CDR3 protein. The sample contains 180,000 or so distinct CDR3 sequences, approximately 16% of which appear only once. The sequenced material came from PBMCs or a T cell subset sorted from them (not recorded which). This receptor was identified in an adult woman who had mild COVID-19 (a few samples of this study predate the infection). Cell type and time point are not known. The rearrangement uses TRBV27 and TRBJ2-5, with 9 bases aligning to TRBD1. The CDR3 protein is CASSQRDRAWETQYF. In DNA form, the CDR3 reads TGTGCCAGCAGTCAACGGGACAGGGCTTGGGAGACCCAGTACTTC.